This T cell receptor beta chain was found in a study of tumor and adjacent non-tumor tissue in lung cancer. Looking at the study overall: There were around 11 adenocarcinoma, a couple of squamous cell carcinoma and 1 small cell lung cancer cases. Patients were aged roughly 31 to 76, approximately ten men and about 5 women, stage I to III. Findings and caveats of the study: Tumor tissue had significantly higher TCR diversity than normal lung. Tumor repertoires had a smaller top 100 clone share than normal lung.

Concerning this clonotype: The antigen is unknown. This could be a read error, since a much larger clone is one nucleotide away.

V was clipped by 3 bases and J by 1 base, with 7 bases between them. The CDR3 length is 13 residues. The germline V gene has CDR1 DFQATT and CDR2 SNEGSKA (reference sequence). This sample's RNA came from whole unsorted tissue. Three rounds of nested PCR, following a modified ARM-PCR protocol, produced the TCRbeta library. A single record per CDR3 protein comes from TCRdb applying MiXCR to the multiplex PCR reads. The sample has about 110,000 distinct CDR3 sequences, over 75% seen once; the top ten hold more than 20%. The sequence was collected from a man in his 70s with non-small cell lung cancer. This chain links TRBV20-1 with TRBJ2-1; unclear D gene. The sequenced material came from lung tumor tissue. The CDR3 DNA follows: TGCAGTGCTAGCGGATCGTCCTACAATGAGCAGTTCTTC. This encodes CSASGSSYNEQFF.